The entry below gives a single T cell receptor beta chain sequence along with its context. This entry is derived from a study of blood T cell repertoires in COVID-19. Generated by immunoSEQ multiplex PCR, the TCRdb table keeps only in-frame clones and is missing some. The sample lists tens of thousands of clones, around 83% occurring once. Losses at the gene ends were 3 bases for V and 3 bases for J; bases not matched to a gene: 2. The CDR3 is 13 residues long. The germline CDR1 and CDR2 sequences are MDHEN and SYDVKM. V is TRBV28 and J is TRBJ2-7; 7 bases are shared with TRBD2. The source material was peripheral blood. The TCR was taken from a man over 45 with active COVID-19. The CDR3, as DNA: TGTGCCAGCAGTTTCGGCGGGAGCTACGAGCAGTACTTC. It specifies CASSFGGSYEQYF.